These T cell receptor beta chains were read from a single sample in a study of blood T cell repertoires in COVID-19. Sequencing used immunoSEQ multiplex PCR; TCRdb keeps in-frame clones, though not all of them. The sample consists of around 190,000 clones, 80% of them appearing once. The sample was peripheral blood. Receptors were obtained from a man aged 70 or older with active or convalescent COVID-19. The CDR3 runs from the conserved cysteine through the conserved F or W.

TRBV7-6 CASSPSVTATNEKLFF
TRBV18 CASSPPGDQETQYF
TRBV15 CATSRGLTQPTSGANVLTF
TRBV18 CASSPLSGQGIYEQYF
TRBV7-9 CASSLGQGSPLHF
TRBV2 CARARGASETQYF
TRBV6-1 CASSGNGGAGSNQPQHF
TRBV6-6 CASSPLSPGTGGYTEAFF
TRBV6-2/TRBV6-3 CASSYGTANYGYTF
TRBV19 CASDDRGGTEAFF
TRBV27 CASSLEGGSISTGELFF
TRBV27 CASTKGREGQVEQYF
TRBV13 CASQAWDRDYGYTF
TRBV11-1 CASNDEQGMQYF
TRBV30 CAWVGQHQYPSSSSGYTF
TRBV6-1 CASSEFYPGQGANTEAFF
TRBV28 CASLGNRGQPQHF
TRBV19 CASSDNREPPLHF
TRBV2 CASSAVAGDGEQYF
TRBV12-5 CASGQKQGFSTYEQYF
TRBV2 CASSERLAGNTGELFF
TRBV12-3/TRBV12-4 CASVKGHYYGYTF
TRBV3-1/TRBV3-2 CASSQFTGGGEQYF
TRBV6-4 CASSESGSTDTQYF
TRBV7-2 CASSLLFEETQYF
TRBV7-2 CASSSSGGGSYEQYF
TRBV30 CAWSVQGYGGNTIYF
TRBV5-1 CASSMAHGGEKLFF
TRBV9 CASSKAGGQVYEQFF
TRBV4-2 CASSQDLSAGVTGTQYF
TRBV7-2 CASSWTSGVNYEQYF
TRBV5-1 CASSLVGTGDVPDEQFF
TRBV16 CASSQSPSIHGYTF
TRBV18 CASPPSGQGGQPQHF
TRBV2 CASRPGGTGSYEQYF
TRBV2 CASLTDRGETQYF
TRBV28 CASSLYGNPGRYEQYF
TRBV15 CATSREVTGNTEAFF
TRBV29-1 CSVGIRDPGSNEQFF
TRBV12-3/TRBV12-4 CASSLVLHEQYF
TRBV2 CASSGGQGASNQPQHF
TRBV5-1 CASSLVGRDSAQYF